This T cell receptor (beta chain) was sequenced during a study of T-cell memory formation after mild COVID-19. Study-level points and caveats: Second-wave clones peaking on day 37 lacked confirmed SARS-CoV-2 specificity.

MiXCR was run by TCRdb on the 5' RACE reads, yielding one entry per CDR3 protein. This table has fewer than 250,000 distinct CDR3 sequences, 27% appearing once. The CDR3 is 15 residues long. Trimming removed 8 bases at V and 2 bases at J, with 19 bases between. CDR1 is MNHEY and CDR2 is SVGEGT in the germline V gene. About this clonotype: The antigen is unknown.

V and J are TRBV6-2 or TRBV6-3 and TRBJ2-7, with D possibly being TRBD2 (6 bases). The sequence came from an adult woman who had mild COVID-19 (a few samples of this study predate the infection). Cell type and time point are not known. The sample comprised PBMCs or a T cell subset sorted from them (not recorded which). The DNA of the CDR3 is TGTGCCAGCTACCCTGGAGGGGACCCTACCTACGAGCAGTACTTC. Protein product: CASYPGGDPTYEQYF.